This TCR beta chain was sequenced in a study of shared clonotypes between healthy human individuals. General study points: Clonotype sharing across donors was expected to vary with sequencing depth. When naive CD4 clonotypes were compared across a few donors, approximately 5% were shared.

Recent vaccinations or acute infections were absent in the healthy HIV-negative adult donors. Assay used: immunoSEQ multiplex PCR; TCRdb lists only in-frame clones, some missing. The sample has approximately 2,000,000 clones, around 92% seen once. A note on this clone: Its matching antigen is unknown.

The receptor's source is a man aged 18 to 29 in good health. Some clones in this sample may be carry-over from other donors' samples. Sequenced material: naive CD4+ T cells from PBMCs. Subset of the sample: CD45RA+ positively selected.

In DNA, the CDR3 is TGTGCCAGCAGCATCGGACTAGCGGCCTACAATGAGCAGTTCTTC. Translating gives CASSIGLAAYNEQFF. The rearrangement joins TRBV7-3 to TRBJ2-1, with 10 bases identical to TRBD2. CDR1 SGHTA and CDR2 FQGTGA come from the germline V gene. V lost 5 bases, J lost 2 bases, and 3 bases stayed unmatched. This CDR3 is 15 amino acids long.